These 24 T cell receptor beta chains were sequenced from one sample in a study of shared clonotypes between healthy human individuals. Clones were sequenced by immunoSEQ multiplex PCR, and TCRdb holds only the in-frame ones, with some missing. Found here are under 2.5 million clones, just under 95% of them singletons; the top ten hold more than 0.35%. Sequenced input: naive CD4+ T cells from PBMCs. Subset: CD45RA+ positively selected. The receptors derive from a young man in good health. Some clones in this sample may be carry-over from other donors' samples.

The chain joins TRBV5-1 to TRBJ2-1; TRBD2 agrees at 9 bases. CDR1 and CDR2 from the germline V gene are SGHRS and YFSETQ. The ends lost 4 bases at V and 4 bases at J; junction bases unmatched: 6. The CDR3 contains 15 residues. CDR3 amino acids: CASSPELAGYNEQFF. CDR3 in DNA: TGCGCCAGCAGCCCGGAGCTAGCGGGGTACAATGAGCAGTTCTTC.

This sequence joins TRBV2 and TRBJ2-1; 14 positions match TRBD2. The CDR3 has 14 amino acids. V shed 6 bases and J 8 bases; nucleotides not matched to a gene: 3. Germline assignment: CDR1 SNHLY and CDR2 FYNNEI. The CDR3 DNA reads TGTGCCAGCAGGGGACTAGCGGGAGCTTATGAGCAGTTCTTC. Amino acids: CASRGLAGAYEQFF. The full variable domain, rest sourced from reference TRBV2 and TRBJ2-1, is EPEVTQTPSHQVTQMGQEVILRCVPISNHLYFYWYRQILGQKVEFLVSFYNNEISEKSEIFDDQFSVERPDGSNFTLKIRSTKLEDSAMYFCASRGLAGAYEQFFGPGTRLTVL.

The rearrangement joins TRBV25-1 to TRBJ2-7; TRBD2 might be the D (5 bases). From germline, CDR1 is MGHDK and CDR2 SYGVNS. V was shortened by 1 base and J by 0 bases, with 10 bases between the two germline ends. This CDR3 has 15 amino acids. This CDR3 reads CASSEFSGNSYEQYF. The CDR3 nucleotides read TGTGCCAGCAGTGAATTCAGCGGAAACTCCTACGAGCAGTACTTC.

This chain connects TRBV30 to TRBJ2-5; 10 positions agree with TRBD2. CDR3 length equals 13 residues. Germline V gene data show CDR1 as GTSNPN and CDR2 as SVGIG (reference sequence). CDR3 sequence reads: CASSGRAGETQYF. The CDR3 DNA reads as TGTGCTTCGAGCGGGAGGGCCGGGGAGACCCAGTACTTC.

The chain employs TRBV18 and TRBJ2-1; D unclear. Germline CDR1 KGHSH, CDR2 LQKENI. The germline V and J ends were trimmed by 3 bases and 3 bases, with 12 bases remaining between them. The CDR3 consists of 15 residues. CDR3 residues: CASSPTIRLYNEQFF. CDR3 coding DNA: TGTGCCAGCTCACCTACTATCCGACTCTACAATGAGCAGTTCTTC.

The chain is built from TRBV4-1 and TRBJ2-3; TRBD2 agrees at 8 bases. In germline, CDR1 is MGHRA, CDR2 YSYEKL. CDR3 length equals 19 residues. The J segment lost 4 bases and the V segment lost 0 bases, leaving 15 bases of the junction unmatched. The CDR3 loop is CASSQESPFPRGASDTQYF. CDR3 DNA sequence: TGCGCCAGCAGCCAAGAATCCCCCTTTCCGCGGGGGGCTTCAGATACGCAGTATTTT.

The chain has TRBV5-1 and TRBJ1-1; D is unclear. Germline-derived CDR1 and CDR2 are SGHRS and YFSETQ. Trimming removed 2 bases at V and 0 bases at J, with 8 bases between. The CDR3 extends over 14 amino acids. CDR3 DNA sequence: TGCGCCAGCAGCTTCGAGGGCGTGAACACTGAAGCTTTCTTT. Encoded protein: CASSFEGVNTEAFF.

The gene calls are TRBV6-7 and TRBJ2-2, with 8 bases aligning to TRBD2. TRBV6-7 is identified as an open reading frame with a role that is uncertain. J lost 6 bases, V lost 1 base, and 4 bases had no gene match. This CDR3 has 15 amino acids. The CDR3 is CASSYLREDAGELFF. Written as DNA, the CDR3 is TGTGCCAGCAGTTACTTGCGGGAGGACGCCGGGGAGCTGTTTTTT.

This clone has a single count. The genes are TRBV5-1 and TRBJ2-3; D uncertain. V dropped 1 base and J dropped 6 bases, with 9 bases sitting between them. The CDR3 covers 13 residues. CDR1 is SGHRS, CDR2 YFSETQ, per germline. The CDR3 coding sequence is TGCGCCAGCAGCTTGAATCTGGCTGATACGCAGTATTTT. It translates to CASSLNLADTQYF. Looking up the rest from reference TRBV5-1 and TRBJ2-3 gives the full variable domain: KAGVTQTPRYLIKTRGQQVTLSCSPISGHRSVSWYQQTPGQGLQFLFEYFSETQRNKGNFPGRFSGRQFSNSRSEMNVSTLELGDSALYLCASSLNLADTQYFGPGTRLTVL.

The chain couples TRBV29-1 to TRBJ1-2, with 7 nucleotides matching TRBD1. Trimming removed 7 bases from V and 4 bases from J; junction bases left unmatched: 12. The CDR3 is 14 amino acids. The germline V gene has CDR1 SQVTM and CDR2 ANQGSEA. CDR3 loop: CSAAENRGSYGYTF. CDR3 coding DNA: TGCAGCGCTGCCGAAAACAGGGGTTCCTATGGCTACACCTTC.

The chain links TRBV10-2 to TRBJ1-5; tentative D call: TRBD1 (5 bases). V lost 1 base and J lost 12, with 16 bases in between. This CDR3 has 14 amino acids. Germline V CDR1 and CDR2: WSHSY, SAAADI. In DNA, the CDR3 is TGCGCCAGCAGTGAGTTCTACCCCGGGCAGGGCCAGCATTTT. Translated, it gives CASSEFYPGQGQHF.

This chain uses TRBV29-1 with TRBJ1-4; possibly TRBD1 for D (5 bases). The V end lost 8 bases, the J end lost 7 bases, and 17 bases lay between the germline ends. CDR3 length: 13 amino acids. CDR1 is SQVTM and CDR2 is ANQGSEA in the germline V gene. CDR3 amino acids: CSIWAGGGEKLFF. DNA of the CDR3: TGCAGCATCTGGGCGGGGGGTGGTGAAAAACTGTTTTTT.

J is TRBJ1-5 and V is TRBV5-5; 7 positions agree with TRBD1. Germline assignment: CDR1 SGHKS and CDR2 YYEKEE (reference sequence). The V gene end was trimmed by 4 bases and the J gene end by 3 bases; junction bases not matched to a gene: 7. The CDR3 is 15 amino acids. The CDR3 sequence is CASSQTGVDNQPQHF. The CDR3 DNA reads TGTGCCAGCAGCCAAACAGGGGTCGACAATCAGCCCCAGCATTTT.

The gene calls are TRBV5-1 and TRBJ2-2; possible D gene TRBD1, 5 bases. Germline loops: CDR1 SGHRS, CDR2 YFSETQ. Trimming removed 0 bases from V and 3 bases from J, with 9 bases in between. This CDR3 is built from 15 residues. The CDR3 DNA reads TGCGCCAGCAGCTTGGCCGACAGTTACACCGGGGAGCTGTTTTTT. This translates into CASSLADSYTGELFF.

The CDR3, as DNA: TGCAGCGTGGGGGACAGGACTAACTATGGCTACACCTTC. This codes for CSVGDRTNYGYTF. The rearrangement uses TRBV29-1 and TRBJ1-2; 8 bases match TRBD1. The V gene's germline CDR1 is SQVTM and CDR2 ANQGSEA. Germline trimming cut 6 bases from V and 0 bases from J; bases unmatched to any gene: 3. The CDR3 length is 13 residues.

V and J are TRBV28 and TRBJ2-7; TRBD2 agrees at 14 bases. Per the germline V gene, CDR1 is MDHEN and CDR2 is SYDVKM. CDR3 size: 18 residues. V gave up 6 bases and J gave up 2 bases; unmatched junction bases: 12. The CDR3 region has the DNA TGTGCCAGCAGCGCCGGACTAGCGGGAGGTAGGAGGGCCTACGAGCAGTACTTC. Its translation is CASSAGLAGGRRAYEQYF.

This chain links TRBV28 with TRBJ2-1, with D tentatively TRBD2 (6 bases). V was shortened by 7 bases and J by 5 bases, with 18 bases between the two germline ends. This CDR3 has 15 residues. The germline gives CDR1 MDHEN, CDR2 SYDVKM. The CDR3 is CASTKGRFRHNEQFF. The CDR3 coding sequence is TGTGCCAGCACCAAAGGGAGGTTCCGTCACAATGAGCAGTTCTTC.

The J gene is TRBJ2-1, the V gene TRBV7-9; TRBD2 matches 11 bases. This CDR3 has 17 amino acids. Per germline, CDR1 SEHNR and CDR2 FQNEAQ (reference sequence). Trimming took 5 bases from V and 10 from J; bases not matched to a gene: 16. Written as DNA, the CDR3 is TGTGCCAGCAGCCCAGGGGGAGGGACTAGCGGCCGAGGAGAGCAGTTCTTC. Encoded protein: CASSPGGGTSGRGEQFF.

The CDR3 DNA follows: TGTGCCAGCAGCTTGTTCGGGACAGAGCACCTCTATGGCTACACCTTC. Residues: CASSLFGTEHLYGYTF. The J gene is TRBJ1-2, the V gene TRBV5-6; 7 bases line up with TRBD1. Per the germline V gene, CDR1 is SGHDT and CDR2 is YYEEEE. The CDR3 runs to 16 residues. Germline trimming cut 1 base from V and 4 bases from J; bases unmatched to any gene: 10.

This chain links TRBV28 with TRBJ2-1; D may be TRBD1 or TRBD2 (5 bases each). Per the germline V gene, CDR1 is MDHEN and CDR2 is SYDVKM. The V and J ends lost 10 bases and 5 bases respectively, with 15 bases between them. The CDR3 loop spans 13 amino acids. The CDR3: CAIGRGVNNEQFF. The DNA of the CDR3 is TGTGCCATCGGCCGAGGGGTTAACAATGAGCAGTTCTTC. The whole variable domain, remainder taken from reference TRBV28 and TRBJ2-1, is DVKVTQSSRYLVKRTGEKVFLECVQDMDHENMFWYRQDPGLGLRLIYFSYDVKMKEKGDIPEGYSVSREKKERFSLILESASTNQTSMYLCAIGRGVNNEQFFGPGTRLTVL.

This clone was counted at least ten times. The CDR3 reads CASSVGTGEGANVLTF. The CDR3 nucleotides read TGTGCCAGCAGTGTTGGGACAGGGGAAGGGGCCAACGTCCTGACTTTC. V usage is TRBV6-4 and J usage is TRBJ2-6; 10 bases are a match to TRBD1. CDR1 MRHNA and CDR2 SNTAGT come from the germline V gene. Trimming cost V 4 bases and J 4 bases; bases outside gene matches: 4. The CDR3 runs 16 residues.

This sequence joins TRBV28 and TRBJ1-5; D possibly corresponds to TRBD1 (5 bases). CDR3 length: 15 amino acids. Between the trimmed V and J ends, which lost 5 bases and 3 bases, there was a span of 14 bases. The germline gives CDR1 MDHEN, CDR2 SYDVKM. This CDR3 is CASSVGTLDNQPQHF. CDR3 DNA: TGTGCCAGCAGTGTGGGGACCCTAGACAATCAGCCCCAGCATTTT.

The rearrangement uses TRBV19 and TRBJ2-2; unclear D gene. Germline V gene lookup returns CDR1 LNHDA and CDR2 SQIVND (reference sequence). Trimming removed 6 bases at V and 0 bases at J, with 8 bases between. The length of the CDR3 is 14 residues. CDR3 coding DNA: TGTGCCAGTAGCGTCCGGCCGAACACCGGGGAGCTGTTTTTT. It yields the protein CASSVRPNTGELFF.

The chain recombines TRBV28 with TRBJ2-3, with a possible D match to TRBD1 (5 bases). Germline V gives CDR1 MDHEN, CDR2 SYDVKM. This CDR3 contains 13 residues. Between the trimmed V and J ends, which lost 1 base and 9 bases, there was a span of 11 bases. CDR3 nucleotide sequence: TGTGCCAGCAGTTTATCCCGCTGGGGCACGCAGTATTTT. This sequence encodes CASSLSRWGTQYF.